The 10 T cell receptor beta chains reported below all come from one sample, sequenced in a study of molecular identifiers for immune sequencing clone quantification. TCRdb ran MiXCR on the PCR reads and lists one entry per CDR3 protein. This sample yields about 640,000 distinct CDR3 sequences, of which roughly 21% are seen a single time; 0.85% to 0.9% belongs to the top ten. Sequenced input: naive CD8+ T cells from blood, with Jurkat cell RNA spiked in. The subset: FACS-sorted CD8+CD4-CCR7+CD45RA+ naive T cells. The origin of the receptors is a human donor in good health. Some libraries in this study had Jurkat cell RNA spiked in.

This clonotype showed up just a few times. The V gene is TRBV6-2 or TRBV6-3, the J gene TRBJ2-2, with TRBD2 as a possible D gene (5 bases). Trimming left V 6 bases short and J 10 bases short, with 18 bases between. The CDR3 sequence is 14 residues long. CDR1 is MNHEY, CDR2 SVGEGT, per germline. The CDR3 protein is CASSGLITLEELFF. CDR3 sequence (DNA): TGTGCCAGCAGCGGACTCATAACTCTCGAGGAGCTGTTTTTT.

This clonotype has just a few counts. The J gene is TRBJ2-2, the V gene TRBV15; possibly TRBD1 for D (6 bases). V gave up 7 bases and J gave up 0 bases, with 15 bases separating them. CDR1 and CDR2 from the germline V gene are LNHNV and YYDKDF (reference sequence). CDR3 length: 16 residues. The CDR3 DNA is TGTGCCACCAAAGACTCGGGGACATCGAACACCGGGGAGCTGTTTTTT. Translated, it gives CATKDSGTSNTGELFF. The full variable domain, completed using reference TRBV15 and TRBJ2-2, is DAMVIQNPRYQVTQFGKPVTLSCSQTLNHNVMYWYQQKSSQAPKLLFHYYDKDFNNEADTPDNFQSRRPNTSFCFLDIRSPGLGDTAMYLCATKDSGTSNTGELFFGEGSRLTVL.

The chain employs TRBV4-3 and TRBJ2-3, with D unclear. This CDR3 spans 17 amino acids. The germline V gene has CDR1 LGHNA and CDR2 YSLEER. Trimming took 0 bases from V and 2 from J, leaving 15 bases between them. The CDR3 here is CASSQDRAGGSTDTQYF. In nucleotides, the CDR3 is TGCGCCAGCAGCCAAGATAGGGCAGGCGGCTCCACAGATACGCAGTATTTT.

This chain joins TRBV5-1 and TRBJ2-1; 11 nucleotides agree with TRBD2. The trim removed 0 bases at V and 5 bases at J, leaving 7 bases unmatched. CDR1 SGHRS and CDR2 YFSETQ come from the germline V gene. This CDR3 comprises 17 residues. In DNA form, the CDR3 reads TGCGCCAGCAGCTTGGGGGCTAGCGGGGGGTTCCACAATGAGCAGTTCTTC. Amino acids: CASSLGASGGFHNEQFF.

This clonotype was recorded at least ten times. Here the CDR3 DNA reads TGTGCCAGCAGTTACGGTGAAAAACTGTTTTTT. This sequence encodes CASSYGEKLFF. The chain employs TRBV6-5 and TRBJ1-4; no clear D gene. CDR3 size: 11 residues. The V gene lost 2 bases and the J gene lost 7 bases, with 2 bases spanning the gap. Germline values: CDR1 MNHEY, CDR2 SVGAGI.

This clonotype has a count of ten or more. The chain has TRBV20-1 and TRBJ2-3; no clear D. Germline CDR1 DFQATT, CDR2 SNEGSKA (reference sequence). The V end lost 3 bases, the J end lost 2 bases, and 9 bases lay between the germline ends. There are 13 residues in the CDR3. In DNA, the CDR3 is TGCAGTGCTAGTACGGGCCTCACAGATACGCAGTATTTT. Amino acid sequence: CSASTGLTDTQYF.

This clonotype was recorded many times. The V call is TRBV29-1, the J call TRBJ2-3, with D possibly TRBD2 on 5 matching bases. Germline-derived CDR1 and CDR2 are SQVTM and ANQGSEA. V lost 7 bases and J lost 4, with 21 bases in between. This CDR3 comprises 15 residues. The CDR3 is CSAQLGQLRADTQYF. The CDR3 nucleotides are TGCAGCGCCCAACTAGGGCAGTTAAGGGCAGATACGCAGTATTTT.

This clonotype has at least ten counts. The V gene is TRBV18, the J gene TRBJ2-3; tentative D call: TRBD2 (6 bases). From germline, CDR1 is KGHSH and CDR2 LQKENI. The CDR3 totals 14 residues. Trimming took 6 bases from V and 4 from J, leaving 14 bases between them. CDR3 protein: CASSYGGVPDTQYF. Written as DNA, the CDR3 is TGTGCCAGCTCGTACGGAGGGGTGCCAGATACGCAGTATTTT.

Regarding this clonotype: This may arise from a read error, as a much more abundant clone is one base away. The chain employs TRBV30 and TRBJ2-7, with 9 positions matching TRBD2. CDR3 length: 13 amino acids. With 5 bases clipped from V and 0 bases from J, the junction kept 2 bases outside the gene matches. Per germline, CDR1 GTSNPN and CDR2 SVGIG (reference sequence). This chain's CDR3 is CAWASGDSYEQYF. CDR3 coding DNA: TGTGCCTGGGCTAGCGGGGACTCCTACGAGCAGTACTTC.

The chain links TRBV30 to TRBJ1-5; D call uncertain. In germline, CDR1 is GTSNPN, CDR2 SVGIG (reference sequence). The CDR3 has 15 residues. Trimming left V 0 bases short and J 0 bases short, with 9 bases between. As DNA, the CDR3 is TGTGCCTGGAGTGTTTCTGCGGGTAGCAATCAGCCCCAGCATTTT. Translating it yields CAWSVSAGSNQPQHF.